This TCR beta chain was obtained from a study of T cell responses to AZD1222 COVID-19 vaccine. Study-wide points: Targeting of unmutated variant regions was reportedly seen in nearly half of spike-specific TCRs. CD4 TCRs associated with vaccination spanned spike, dominating at 160-218 and 743-854. With two AZD1222 doses given, Spike-specific TCR breadth and depth both rose. The donor cohort was predominantly white British with a female majority, and clonal diversity may have been underestimated.

Germline loops: CDR1 MGHDK, CDR2 SYGVNS. The CDR3 is made up of 14 amino acids. V lost 5 bases and J 0 bases, leaving 8 bases between the germline ends. The table came from immunoSEQ multiplex PCR; TCRdb's copy has only in-frame clones and leaves some out. The data contain about 100,000 clones, roughly 87% of them seen just once; the ten biggest clones take up around 3.3%. A remark on this clone: Its antigen is undetermined.

This specimen consisted of peripheral blood, obtained on day 0 of MenACWY control vaccination. The chain employs TRBV25-1 and TRBJ1-3; D is unclear. The clonotype was recovered from an adult in good health. In nucleotides, the CDR3 is TGTGCCAGCAGTAAGACGAGCTCTGGAAACACCATATATTTT. Translation gives CASSKTSSGNTIYF.